These 4 T cell receptor beta chains came from one sample sequenced in a study of shared clonotypes between healthy human individuals. The data were produced by immunoSEQ multiplex PCR, yet TCRdb's version contains in-frame clones alone and is incomplete. The table shows about a million clones, with about 80% occurring only once. The sample consisted of memory CD4+ T cells from PBMCs. Subset given: CD45RA-negative fraction. Receptors originate from a man between 18 and 35 years old in good health. Some clones in this sample may be carry-over from other donors' samples.

The chain is built from TRBV7-8 and TRBJ2-5; the D gene is possibly TRBD2 (6 bases). The CDR3 extends over 17 amino acids. The germline V gene has CDR1 SGHVS and CDR2 FQNEAQ. Trimming removed 5 bases at V and 5 bases at J, with 24 bases between. The CDR3 region has the DNA TGTGCCAGCAGCCGTCGGACTGGGACTTCAGTGGTGGAGACCCAGTACTTC. This gives the protein CASSRRTGTSVVETQYF.

The gene calls are TRBV7-2 and TRBJ1-5; TRBD1 aligns across 8 bases. V shed 5 bases, J shed 5 bases, and the junction held 8 bases outside the gene matches. This CDR3 is built from 15 residues. The V gene's germline CDR1 is SGHTA and CDR2 FQGNSA. The DNA of the CDR3 is TGTGCCAGCAGCGCCAGCGGACAGGGCTATCAGCCCCAGCATTTT. It translates to CASSASGQGYQPQHF.

The chain combines TRBV7-2 with TRBJ2-3; 10 bases line up with TRBD2. From germline, CDR1 is SGHTA and CDR2 FQGNSA. CDR3 length: 19 residues. After removal of 3 bases from V and 5 bases from J, the junction contained 17 bases not matched to a gene. CDR3 in amino acids: CASSFVVAASGSSGDTQYF. The CDR3 DNA follows: TGTGCCAGCAGCTTTGTGGTGGCGGCTAGCGGGAGTTCGGGAGATACGCAGTATTTT.

Note on this clone: Different DNA sequences within this sample yield the same CDR3. V gene TRBV5-1 combines with J gene TRBJ2-7; the D gene is possibly TRBD1 (5 bases). The CDR3 is 13 amino acids. Per the germline V gene, CDR1 is SGHRS and CDR2 is YFSETQ. Deletions cut 0 bases from V and 6 bases from J, with 10 bases between. This CDR3 reads CASSLGQGAEQYF. In nucleotides, the CDR3 is TGCGCCAGCAGCTTGGGCCAGGGTGCCGAGCAGTACTTC.